The 7 T cell receptor beta chains reported below all come from one sample, sequenced in a study of blood T cell repertoires in COVID-19 (TCRdb year 2020). The library was built by means of the immunoSEQ multiplex PCR assay. TCRdb carries this immuneACCESS record with in-frame sequences only. Its versions omit some clonotypes, under half of them owing to an unresolved V gene in the studies checked, with the rest unexplained. The sample records 75,000 to 95,000 clones, 70% to 90% of which are singletons. In total, the top ten clones hold 15% to 20% of the sample. The sample consisted of peripheral blood. The receptors shown here come from an elderly man with active or convalescent COVID-19.

The rearrangement links TRBV3-1 (or the pseudogene TRBV3-2) to TRBJ1-2; D is unclear. V lost 4 bases to trimming and J lost 8 bases, with 8 bases between them. The germline gives CDR1 LGHDT, CDR2 YNNKEL (reference sequence). The CDR3 runs to 11 residues. DNA for the CDR3: TGTGCCAGCAGCCGTGCCGGGGGCTACACCTTC. Translation gives CASSRAGGYTF.

The V gene is TRBV28, the J gene TRBJ2-7; 7 positions agree with TRBD2. Germline CDR1 and CDR2: MDHEN and SYDVKM. This CDR3 is 14 amino acids long. The ends lost 6 bases at V and 3 bases at J; junction bases unmatched: 8. CDR3 region: CASRASGGFYEQYV. Written as DNA, the CDR3 is TGTGCCAGCAGGGCTAGCGGAGGGTTCTACGAGCAGTACGTC.

The chain joins TRBV5-1 to TRBJ1-6; a possible D gene is TRBD1 (6 bases). The CDR3 extends over 16 amino acids. CDR1 is SGHRS and CDR2 is YFSETQ in the germline V gene. Trimming pared 7 bases from V and 6 bases from J, leaving 20 bases between. The CDR3 DNA is TGCGCCAGCGCCCAGGGGACGGCTGTGTCTAATTCACCCCTCCACTTT. Encoded protein: CASAQGTAVSNSPLHF.

V usage is TRBV9 and J usage is TRBJ2-6; no reliable D call. The CDR3 consists of 15 residues. CDR1 is SGDLS, CDR2 YYNGEE, per germline. The germline V and J ends were trimmed by 4 bases and 1 base, with 9 bases remaining between them. The CDR3 protein is CASSQAGSGANVLTF. The CDR3 nucleotides read TGTGCCAGCAGCCAGGCAGGTTCTGGGGCCAACGTCCTGACTTTC.

This chain joins TRBV7-2 and TRBJ1-2, with TRBD1 matching 8 bases. With V trimmed by 3 bases and J by 1 base, 1 base remained unmatched. Germline-derived CDR1 and CDR2 are SGHTA and FQGNSA. The CDR3 extends over 14 amino acids. The CDR3 DNA reads as TGTGCCAGCAGCTTGGACAGGGATAACTATGGCTACACCTTC. This gives the protein CASSLDRDNYGYTF.

This clone showed up just once. CDR3 amino acids: CARGQGDEAFF. In nucleotides, the CDR3 is TGCGCCAGGGGACAGGGAGATGAAGCTTTCTTT. V usage is TRBV10-1 and J usage is TRBJ1-1; 9 positions match TRBD1. This CDR3 spans 11 amino acids. V was pared by 9 bases and J by 7 bases, with 3 bases of the junction left unmatched. The germline V gene has CDR1 WNHNN and CDR2 SYGVQD (reference sequence).

This clone was recorded a few times. This chain links TRBV5-8 with TRBJ2-1; D remains unclear. The germline V gene encodes CDR1 SGHTS and CDR2 YDEGEE. The CDR3 contains 17 residues. V lost 4 bases to trimming and J lost 0 bases, with 17 bases between them. CDR3 sequence (DNA): TGTGCCAGCAGCCTCCTAGGTGCTGCGAGCTCCTACAATGAGCAGTTCTTC. This sequence encodes CASSLLGAASSYNEQFF.